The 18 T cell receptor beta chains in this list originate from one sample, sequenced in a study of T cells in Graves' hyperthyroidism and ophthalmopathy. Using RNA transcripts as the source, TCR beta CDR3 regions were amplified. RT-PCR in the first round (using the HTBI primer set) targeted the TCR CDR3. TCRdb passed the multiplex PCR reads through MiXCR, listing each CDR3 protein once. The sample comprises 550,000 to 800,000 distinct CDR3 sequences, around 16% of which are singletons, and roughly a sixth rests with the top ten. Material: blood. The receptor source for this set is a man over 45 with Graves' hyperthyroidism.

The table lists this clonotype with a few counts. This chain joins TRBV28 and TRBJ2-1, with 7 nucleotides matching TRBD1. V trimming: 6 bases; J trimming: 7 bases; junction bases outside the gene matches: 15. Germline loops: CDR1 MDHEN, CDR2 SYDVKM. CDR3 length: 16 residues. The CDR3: CASSPNPGTVLNEQFF. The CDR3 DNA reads TGTGCCAGCAGCCCGAATCCCGGGACAGTCTTAAATGAGCAGTTCTTC.

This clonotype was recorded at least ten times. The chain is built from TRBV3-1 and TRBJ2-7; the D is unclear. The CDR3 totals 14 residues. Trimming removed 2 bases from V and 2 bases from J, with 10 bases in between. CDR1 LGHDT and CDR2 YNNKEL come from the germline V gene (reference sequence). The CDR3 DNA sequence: TGTGCCAGCAGCCAACCGCTTTGGCCCTACGAGCAGTACTTC. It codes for CASSQPLWPYEQYF.

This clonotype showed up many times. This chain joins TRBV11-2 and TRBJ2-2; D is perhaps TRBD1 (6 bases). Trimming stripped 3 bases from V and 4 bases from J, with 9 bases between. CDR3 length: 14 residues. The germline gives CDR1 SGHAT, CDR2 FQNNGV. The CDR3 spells CASSFTGITGELFF. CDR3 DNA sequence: TGTGCCAGCAGCTTCACAGGGATCACCGGGGAGCTGTTTTTT. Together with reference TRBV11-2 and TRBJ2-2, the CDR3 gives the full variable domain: EAGVAQSPRYKIIEKRQSVAFWCNPISGHATLYWYQQILGQGPKLLIQFQNNGVVDDSQLPKDRFSAERLKGVDSTLKIQPAKLEDSAVYLCASSFTGITGELFFGEGSRLTVL.

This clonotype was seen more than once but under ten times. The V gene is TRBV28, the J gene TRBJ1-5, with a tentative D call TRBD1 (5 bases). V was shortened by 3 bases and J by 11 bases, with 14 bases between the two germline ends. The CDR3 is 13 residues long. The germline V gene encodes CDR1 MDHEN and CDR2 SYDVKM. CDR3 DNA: TGTGCCAGCAGTTTGGGGACGGTGGTAGCCCAGCATTTT. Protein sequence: CASSLGTVVAQHF.

The CDR3 bases are TGTGCCAGCAGCCAAGCCGGACGGAGAGCTAACTATGGCTACACCTTC. Protein: CASSQAGRRANYGYTF. The genes are TRBV3-1 and TRBJ1-2; D is ambiguous. V was clipped by 1 base and J by 0 bases, with 12 bases between them. CDR1 LGHDT and CDR2 YNNKEL come from the germline V gene (reference sequence). The CDR3 is 16 amino acids.

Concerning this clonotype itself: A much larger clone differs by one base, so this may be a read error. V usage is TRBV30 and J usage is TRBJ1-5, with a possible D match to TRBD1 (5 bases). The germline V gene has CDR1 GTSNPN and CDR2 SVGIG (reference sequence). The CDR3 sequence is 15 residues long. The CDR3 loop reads CARSVPTGRNQPQHF. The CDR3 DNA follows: TGTGCCCGGAGTGTACCCACGGGACGGAATCAGCCCCAGCATTTT.

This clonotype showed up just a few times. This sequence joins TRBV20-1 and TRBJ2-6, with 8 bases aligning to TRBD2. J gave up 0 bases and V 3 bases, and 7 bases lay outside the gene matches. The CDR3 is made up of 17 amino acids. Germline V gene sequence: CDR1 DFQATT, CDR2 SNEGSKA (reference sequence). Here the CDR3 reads CSASGAGAPSGANVLTF. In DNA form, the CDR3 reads TGCAGTGCTAGCGGAGCGGGAGCGCCCTCTGGGGCCAACGTCCTGACTTTC.

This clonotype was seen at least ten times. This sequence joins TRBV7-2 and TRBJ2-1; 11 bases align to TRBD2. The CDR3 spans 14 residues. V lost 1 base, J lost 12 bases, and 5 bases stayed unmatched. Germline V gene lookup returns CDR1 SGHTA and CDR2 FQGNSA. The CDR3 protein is CASSLGTSGSGQFF. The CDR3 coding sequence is TGTGCCAGCAGCTTAGGGACTAGCGGGTCAGGGCAGTTCTTC.

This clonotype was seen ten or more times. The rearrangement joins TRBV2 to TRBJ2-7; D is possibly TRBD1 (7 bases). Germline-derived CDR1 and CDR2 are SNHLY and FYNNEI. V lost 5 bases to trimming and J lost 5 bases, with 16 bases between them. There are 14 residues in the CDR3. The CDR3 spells CASSQTTGRHEQYF. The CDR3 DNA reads TGTGCCAGCAGTCAGACGACAGGGAGGCACGAGCAGTACTTC.

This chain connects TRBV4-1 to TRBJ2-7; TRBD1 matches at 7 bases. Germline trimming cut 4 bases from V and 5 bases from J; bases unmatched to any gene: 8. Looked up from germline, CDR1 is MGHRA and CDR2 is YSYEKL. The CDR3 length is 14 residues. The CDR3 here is CASSRGRGYDEQYF. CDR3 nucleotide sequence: TGCGCCAGCAGCCGGGGCAGGGGGTACGACGAGCAGTACTTC.

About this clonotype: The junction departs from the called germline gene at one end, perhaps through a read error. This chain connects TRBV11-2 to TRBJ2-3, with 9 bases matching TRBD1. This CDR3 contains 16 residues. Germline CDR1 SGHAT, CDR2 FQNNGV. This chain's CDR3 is CAGSRGQGLVADTQYF. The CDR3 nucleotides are TGTGCCGGCAGCCGAGGACAGGGGTTAGTCGCAGATACGCAGTATTTT.

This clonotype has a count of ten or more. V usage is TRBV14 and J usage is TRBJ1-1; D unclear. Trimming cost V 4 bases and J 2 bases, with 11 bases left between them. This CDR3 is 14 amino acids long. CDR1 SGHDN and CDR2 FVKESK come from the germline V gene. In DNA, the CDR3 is TGTGCCAGCAGCCCGTTGGAGAGAAACACTGAAGCTTTCTTT. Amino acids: CASSPLERNTEAFF.

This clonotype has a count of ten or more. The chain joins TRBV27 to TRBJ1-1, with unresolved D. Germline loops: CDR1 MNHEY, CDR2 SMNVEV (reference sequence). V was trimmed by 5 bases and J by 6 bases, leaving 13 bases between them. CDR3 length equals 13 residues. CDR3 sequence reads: CASSELEGPEAFF. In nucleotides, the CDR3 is TGTGCCAGCAGTGAGCTAGAAGGCCCTGAAGCTTTCTTT.

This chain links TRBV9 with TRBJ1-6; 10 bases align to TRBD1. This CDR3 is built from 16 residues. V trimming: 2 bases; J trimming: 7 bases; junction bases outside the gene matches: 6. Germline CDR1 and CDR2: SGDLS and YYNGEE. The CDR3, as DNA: TGTGCCAGCAGCGTGAATCCGGACAGGGGGAATTCACCCCTCCACTTT. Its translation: CASSVNPDRGNSPLHF.

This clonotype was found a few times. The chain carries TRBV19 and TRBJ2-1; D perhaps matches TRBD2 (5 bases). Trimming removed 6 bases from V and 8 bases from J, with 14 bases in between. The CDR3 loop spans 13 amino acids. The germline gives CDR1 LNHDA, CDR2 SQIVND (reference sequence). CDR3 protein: CASRDSPGYEQFF. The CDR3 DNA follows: TGTGCCAGTAGGGACTCCCCCGGGTATGAGCAGTTCTTC. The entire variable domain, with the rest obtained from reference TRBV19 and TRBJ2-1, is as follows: DGGITQSPKYLFRKEGQNVTLSCEQNLNHDAMYWYRQDPGQGLRLIYYSQIVNDFQKGDIAEGYSVSREKKESFPLTVTSAQKNPTAFYLCASRDSPGYEQFFGPGTRLTVL.

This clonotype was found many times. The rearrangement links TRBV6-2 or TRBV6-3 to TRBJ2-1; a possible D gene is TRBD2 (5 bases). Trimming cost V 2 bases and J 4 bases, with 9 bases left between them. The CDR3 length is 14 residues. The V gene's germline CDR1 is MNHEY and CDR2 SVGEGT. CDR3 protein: CASSYGRVYNEQFF. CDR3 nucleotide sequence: TGTGCCAGCAGTTACGGGCGGGTGTACAATGAGCAGTTCTTC.

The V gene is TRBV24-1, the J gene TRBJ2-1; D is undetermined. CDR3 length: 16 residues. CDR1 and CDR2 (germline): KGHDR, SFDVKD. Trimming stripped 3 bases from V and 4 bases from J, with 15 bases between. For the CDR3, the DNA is TGTGCCACCAGTGATCGTCCCACCGCCACTTACAATGAGCAGTTCTTC. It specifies CATSDRPTATYNEQFF.

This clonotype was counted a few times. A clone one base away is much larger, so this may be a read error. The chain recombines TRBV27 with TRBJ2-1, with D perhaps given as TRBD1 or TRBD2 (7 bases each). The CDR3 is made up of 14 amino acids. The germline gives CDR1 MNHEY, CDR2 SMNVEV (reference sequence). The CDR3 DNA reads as TGTGCCAGCAGTTGGGAGGGGGCGGTAAATGAGCAGCTCTTC. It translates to CASSWEGAVNEQLF.